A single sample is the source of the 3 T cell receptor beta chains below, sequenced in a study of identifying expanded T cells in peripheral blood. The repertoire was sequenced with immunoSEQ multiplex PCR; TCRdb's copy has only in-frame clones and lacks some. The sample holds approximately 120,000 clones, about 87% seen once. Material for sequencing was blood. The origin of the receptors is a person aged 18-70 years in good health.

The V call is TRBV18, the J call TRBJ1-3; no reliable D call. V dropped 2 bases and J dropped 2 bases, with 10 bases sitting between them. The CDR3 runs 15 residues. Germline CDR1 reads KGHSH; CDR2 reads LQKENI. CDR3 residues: CASSPADLAGNTIYF. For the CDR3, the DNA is TGTGCCAGCTCACCAGCCGATCTGGCTGGAAACACCATATATTTT.

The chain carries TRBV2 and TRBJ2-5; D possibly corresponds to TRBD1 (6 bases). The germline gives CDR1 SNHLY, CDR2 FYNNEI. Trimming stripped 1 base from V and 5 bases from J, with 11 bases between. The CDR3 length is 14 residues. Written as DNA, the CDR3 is TGTGCCAGCAGTGAAGGGGGGCCCCAGGAGACCCAGTACTTC. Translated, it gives CASSEGGPQETQYF.

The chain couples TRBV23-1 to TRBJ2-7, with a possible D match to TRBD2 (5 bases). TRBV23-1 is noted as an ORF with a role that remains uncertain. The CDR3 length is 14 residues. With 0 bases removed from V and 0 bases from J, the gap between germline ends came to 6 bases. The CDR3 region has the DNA TGCGCCAGCAGTCAATCTGGGAGCTCCTACGAGCAGTACTTC. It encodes CASSQSGSSYEQYF.